These 21 T cell receptor beta chains originate from one sample sequenced in a study of human T cells and chemical hapten exposure. TCRdb re-called the RACE reads through MiXCR, storing one row per CDR3 protein. The sample lists 200,000 to 300,000 distinct CDR3 sequences; 8.6% were seen once. Time point denoted: pre-sensitization, week 0. Stated treatment: therapeutic diphenylcyclopropenone sensitization with weekly scalp DPC. The source was whole blood, collected in connection with sensitization to the hapten diphenylcyclopropenone (DPC). The receptors were sampled from a woman between 40 and 55 years old with alopecia areata. Some clones in this sample may be carry-over from other donors' samples.

This clonotype has only a few counts. The genes are TRBV20-1 and TRBJ2-7; a weak D match, TRBD2 (6 bases). CDR1 is DFQATT and CDR2 is SNEGSKA in the germline V gene (reference sequence). This CDR3 has 11 residues. Trimming shortened V by 1 base and J by 9 bases, and 10 bases separated the two germline ends. The CDR3 sequence: CSARGAGRQYF. The CDR3 DNA reads as TGCAGTGCTAGAGGAGCGGGCCGGCAGTACTTC.

This clonotype was seen more than once but under ten times. The gene calls are TRBV29-1 and TRBJ1-2, with a possible D match to TRBD1 (5 bases). This CDR3 has 14 amino acids. The germline gives CDR1 SQVTM, CDR2 ANQGSEA. Trimming took 3 bases from V and 0 from J, leaving 11 bases between them. The DNA of the CDR3 is TGCAGCGTTGAGGTGGGGGGAGCTAACTATGGCTACACCTTC. Amino acids: CSVEVGGANYGYTF.

The chain joins TRBV5-1 to TRBJ2-1; TRBD1 or TRBD2 may be the D gene (5 bases each). The CDR3 is 16 amino acids. Between the trimmed V and J ends, which lost 0 bases and 3 bases, there was a span of 13 bases. CDR1 and CDR2 from the germline V gene are SGHRS and YFSETQ. This chain's CDR3 is CASSLGRSRVYNEQFF. DNA for the CDR3: TGCGCCAGCAGCTTGGGGAGGAGCAGGGTCTACAATGAGCAGTTCTTC.

The chain joins TRBV28 to TRBJ2-5; 9 bases agree with TRBD2. Unmatched junction bases numbered 11, after V lost 5 bases and J lost 4 bases. This CDR3 has 16 amino acids. CDR1 and CDR2 from the germline V gene are MDHEN and SYDVKM. The DNA for the CDR3 is TGTGCCAGCAGTATAGCGGGAGCGGGGGCGGCAGAGACCCAGTACTTC. It specifies CASSIAGAGAAETQYF.

This clonotype was observed a handful of times. The genes are TRBV9 and TRBJ1-5; tentative D call: TRBD1 (5 bases). Between the trimmed V and J ends, which lost 0 bases and 5 bases, there was a span of 12 bases. CDR1 and CDR2 from the germline V gene are SGDLS and YYNGEE. The CDR3 totals 15 residues. CDR3 coding DNA: TGTGCCAGCAGCGTAGAGCCGGGCAGGGATCAGCCCCAGCATTTT. It specifies CASSVEPGRDQPQHF.

In this sample, this clonotype turned up many times. V gene TRBV29-1 combines with J gene TRBJ2-3; 11 bases map to TRBD1. From germline, CDR1 is SQVTM and CDR2 ANQGSEA. After removal of 7 bases from V and 2 bases from J, the junction contained 11 bases not matched to a gene. This CDR3 comprises 16 residues. For the CDR3, the DNA is TGCAGCGCACACTTTGGGACAGGGGGGCCCACAGATACGCAGTATTTT. Protein: CSAHFGTGGPTDTQYF.

In its sample, this clonotype was seen a few times. The chain recombines TRBV12-3 or TRBV12-4 with TRBJ2-7; D not resolved. This CDR3 has 12 residues. V was cut by 8 bases and J by 4 bases, with 12 bases left in between. CDR3 coding DNA: TGTGCCAGCCGGGCGAGCATATACGAGCAGTACTTC. This sequence encodes CASRASIYEQYF.

This clonotype was counted a few times. The V call is TRBV11-1, the J call TRBJ2-7; 12 positions match TRBD2. The CDR3 sequence is 16 residues long. With V trimmed by 3 bases and J by 0 bases, 3 bases remained unmatched. The germline CDR1 and CDR2 sequences are SGHAT and FQDESV (reference sequence). The CDR3 here is CASSFGTSGHSYEQYF. CDR3 coding DNA: TGTGCCAGCAGCTTCGGGACTAGCGGGCACTCCTACGAGCAGTACTTC. Filled out from reference TRBV11-1 and TRBJ2-7, the complete variable domain reads EAEVAQSPRYKITEKSQAVAFWCDPISGHATLYWYRQILGQGPELLVQFQDESVVDDSQLPKDRFSAERLKGVDSTLKIQPAELGDSAMYLCASSFGTSGHSYEQYFGPGTRLTVT.

This clonotype has at least ten counts. The CDR3 region has the DNA TGTGCCAGCAGCTCCATTGGACAGGTTGGCTATGGCTACACCTTC. This translates into CASSSIGQVGYGYTF. The chain is built from TRBV9 and TRBJ1-2, with 7 bases matching TRBD1. The CDR3 totals 15 residues. Germline CDR1 is SGDLS and CDR2 is YYNGEE. Germline trimming cut 4 bases from V and 4 bases from J; bases unmatched to any gene: 10.

This clonotype was counted at least ten times. The chain uses TRBV9 and TRBJ2-3, with D hard to call. From germline, CDR1 is SGDLS and CDR2 YYNGEE. The CDR3 is 15 amino acids. With 0 bases removed from V and 2 bases from J, the gap between germline ends came to 10 bases. For the CDR3, the DNA is TGTGCCAGCAGCGTAGTAGGATCTTCCACAGATACGCAGTATTTT. This gives the protein CASSVVGSSTDTQYF. Using reference TRBV9 and TRBJ2-3 for the parts outside the CDR3, the full variable domain is DSGVTQTPKHLITATGQRVTLRCSPRSGDLSVYWYQQSLDQGLQFLIQYYNGEERAKGNILERFSAQQFPDLHSELNLSSLELGDSALYFCASSVVGSSTDTQYFGPGTRLTVL.

The chain joins TRBV20-1 to TRBJ2-2; D is ambiguous. V shed 3 bases and J shed 0 bases, with 5 bases lying between them. The germline V gene has CDR1 DFQATT and CDR2 SNEGSKA (reference sequence). There are 13 residues in the CDR3. The CDR3 nucleotides read TGCAGTGCTAGTAGCCCGAACACCGGGGAGCTGTTTTTT. Translated, it gives CSASSPNTGELFF.

The V gene is TRBV9, the J gene TRBJ2-1; 9 bases agree with TRBD1. CDR1 and CDR2 (germline): SGDLS, YYNGEE. The V segment lost 0 bases and the J segment 3 bases; nucleotides outside the gene matches: 7. This CDR3 has 17 residues. CDR3 sequence reads: CASSVAPGTGFYNEQFF. The DNA for the CDR3 is TGTGCCAGCAGCGTAGCTCCAGGGACAGGGTTCTACAATGAGCAGTTCTTC.

This clonotype has a count of ten or more. This chain uses TRBV4-3 with TRBJ2-5; 9 positions match TRBD2. This CDR3 region has 16 residues. The J segment lost 0 bases and the V segment lost 3 bases, leaving 5 bases of the junction unmatched. Looked up from germline, CDR1 is LGHNA and CDR2 is YSLEER. In nucleotides, the CDR3 is TGCGCCAGCAGCCAGGGAGCGGGAGGTTACCAAGAGACCCAGTACTTC. Its translation is CASSQGAGGYQETQYF.

This clonotype was observed a few times. The chain uses TRBV4-3 and TRBJ1-1, with D possibly TRBD1 on 5 matching bases. Germline V lookup: CDR1 LGHNA, CDR2 YSLEER. The V end lost 4 bases, the J end lost 0 bases, and 12 bases lay between the germline ends. The CDR3 spans 15 residues. CDR3 in amino acids: CASSRETAVNTEAFF. The CDR3 DNA sequence: TGCGCCAGCAGCCGAGAGACAGCGGTGAACACTGAAGCTTTCTTT.

The chain recombines TRBV28 with TRBJ2-5, with D maybe TRBD1 (7 bases). The length of the CDR3 is 14 residues. Germline loops: CDR1 MDHEN, CDR2 SYDVKM. Trimming stripped 4 bases from V and 4 bases from J, with 13 bases between. CDR3 nucleotides: TGTGCCAGCAGTTCGGGGGACAGTAGAGAGACCCAGTACTTC. Its translation is CASSSGDSRETQYF. Full variable domain (outside the CDR3, taken from reference TRBV28 and TRBJ2-5): DVKVTQSSRYLVKRTGEKVFLECVQDMDHENMFWYRQDPGLGLRLIYFSYDVKMKEKGDIPEGYSVSREKKERFSLILESASTNQTSMYLCASSSGDSRETQYFGPGTRLLVL.

As DNA, the CDR3 is TGCAGTGCCGGGCGCAACAATGAGCAGTTCTTC. Its protein product is CSAGRNNEQFF. The V and J genes are TRBV20-1 and TRBJ2-1; D not resolved. The germline V and J ends were trimmed by 6 bases and 5 bases, with 8 bases remaining between them. CDR1 DFQATT and CDR2 SNEGSKA come from the germline V gene (reference sequence). The CDR3 has 11 amino acids.

This clonotype was counted between two and nine times. V and J are TRBV11-2 and TRBJ2-7; D unresolved. The germline V gene encodes CDR1 SGHAT and CDR2 FQNNGV. CDR3 length: 12 residues. The V gene lost 1 base and the J gene lost 2 bases, with 3 bases spanning the gap. In DNA, the CDR3 is TGTGCCAGCAGCTTAGTGACCTACGAGCAGTACTTC. Its protein product is CASSLVTYEQYF.

This chain links TRBV2 with TRBJ2-2; 8 bases fit TRBD2. With V trimmed by 2 bases and J by 2 bases, 4 bases remained unmatched. Germline values: CDR1 SNHLY, CDR2 FYNNEI. This CDR3 has 16 residues. The CDR3 loop is CASSEQAGGNTGELFF. CDR3 DNA: TGTGCCAGCAGTGAACAGGCGGGAGGTAACACCGGGGAGCTGTTTTTT.

The chain has TRBV7-6 and TRBJ2-1, with 11 bases lining up with TRBD1. The CDR3 extends over 16 amino acids. V dropped 4 bases and J dropped 8; count of bases not matched to a gene: 10. In germline, CDR1 is SGHVS, CDR2 FNYEAQ. Here the CDR3 DNA reads TGTGCCAGCAGCTCCCTCCGGGACAGGGGGGACCATGAGCAGTTCTTC. Its translation: CASSSLRDRGDHEQFF.

The V and J genes are TRBV11-2 and TRBJ2-5; TRBD1 aligns across 11 bases. The junction had 10 bases not matched to a gene; V was cut back by 5 bases and J by 5 bases. Germline lookup yields CDR1 SGHAT and CDR2 FQNNGV. The CDR3 has 16 amino acids. The CDR3 region is CASSVGQGAAEETQYF. CDR3 in DNA: TGTGCCAGCAGCGTCGGACAGGGGGCTGCAGAGGAGACCCAGTACTTC.

This clonotype showed up just a few times. This chain connects TRBV5-1 to TRBJ1-6; D might be TRBD1 (5 bases). The CDR3 spans 15 residues. The V end was cut by 4 bases, the J end by 10 bases, with 18 bases between. The V gene's germline CDR1 is SGHRS and CDR2 YFSETQ. CDR3 sequence: CASSKTAGGESPLHF. The CDR3 nucleotides read TGCGCCAGCAGCAAGACAGCGGGGGGAGAGTCACCCCTCCACTTT.